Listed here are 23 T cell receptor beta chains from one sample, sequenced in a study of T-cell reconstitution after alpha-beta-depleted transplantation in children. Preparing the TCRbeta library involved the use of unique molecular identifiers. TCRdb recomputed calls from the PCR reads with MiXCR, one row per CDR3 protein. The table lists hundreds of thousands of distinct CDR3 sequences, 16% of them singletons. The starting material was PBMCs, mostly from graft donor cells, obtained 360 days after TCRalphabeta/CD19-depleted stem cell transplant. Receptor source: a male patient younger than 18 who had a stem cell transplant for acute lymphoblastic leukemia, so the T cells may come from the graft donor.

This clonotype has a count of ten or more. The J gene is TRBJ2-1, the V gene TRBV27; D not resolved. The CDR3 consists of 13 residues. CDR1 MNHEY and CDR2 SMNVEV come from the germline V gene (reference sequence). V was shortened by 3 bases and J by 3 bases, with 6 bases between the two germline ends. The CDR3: CASSLGNYNEQFF. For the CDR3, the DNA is TGTGCCAGCAGTTTGGGCAACTACAATGAGCAGTTCTTC.

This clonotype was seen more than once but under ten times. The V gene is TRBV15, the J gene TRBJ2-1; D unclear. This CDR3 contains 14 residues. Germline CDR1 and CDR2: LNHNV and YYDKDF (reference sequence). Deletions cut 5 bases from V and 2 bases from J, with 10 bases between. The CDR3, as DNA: TGTGCCACCAGCGAGGTTATTACCTACAATGAGCAGTTCTTC. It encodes CATSEVITYNEQFF.

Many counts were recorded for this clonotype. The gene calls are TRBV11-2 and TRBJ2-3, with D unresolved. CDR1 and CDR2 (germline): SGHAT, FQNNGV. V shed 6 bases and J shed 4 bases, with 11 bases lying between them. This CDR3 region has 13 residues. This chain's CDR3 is CASSRSRPDTQYF. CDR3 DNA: TGTGCCAGCAGTCGGTCTAGGCCAGATACGCAGTATTTT.

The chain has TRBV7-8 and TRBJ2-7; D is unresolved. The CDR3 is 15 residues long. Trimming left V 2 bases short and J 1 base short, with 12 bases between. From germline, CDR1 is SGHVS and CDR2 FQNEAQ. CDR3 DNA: TGTGCCAGCAGCTTATTAAAGCCCTGGTCCTACGAGCAGTACTTC. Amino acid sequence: CASSLLKPWSYEQYF.

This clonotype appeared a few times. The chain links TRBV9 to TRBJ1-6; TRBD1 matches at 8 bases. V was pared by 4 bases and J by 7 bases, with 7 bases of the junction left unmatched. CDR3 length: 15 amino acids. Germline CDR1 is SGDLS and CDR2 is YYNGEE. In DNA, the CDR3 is TGTGCCAGCAGCCCCCGGACAGGGCAAAATTCACCCCTCCACTTT. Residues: CASSPRTGQNSPLHF.

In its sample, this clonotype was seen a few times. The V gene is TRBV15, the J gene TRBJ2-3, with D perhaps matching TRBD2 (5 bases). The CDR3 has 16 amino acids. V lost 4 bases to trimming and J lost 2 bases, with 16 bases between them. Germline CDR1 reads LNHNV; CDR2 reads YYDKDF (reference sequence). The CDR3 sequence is CATSNPIARATDTQYF. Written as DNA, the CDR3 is TGTGCCACCAGCAACCCGATAGCGAGAGCCACAGATACGCAGTATTTT.

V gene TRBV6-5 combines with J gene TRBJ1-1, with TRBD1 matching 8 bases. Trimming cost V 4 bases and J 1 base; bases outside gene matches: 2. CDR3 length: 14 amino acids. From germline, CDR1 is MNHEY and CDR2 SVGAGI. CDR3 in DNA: TGTGCCAGCAGTTCCAGGGGGCCGAACACTGAAGCTTTCTTT. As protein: CASSSRGPNTEAFF.

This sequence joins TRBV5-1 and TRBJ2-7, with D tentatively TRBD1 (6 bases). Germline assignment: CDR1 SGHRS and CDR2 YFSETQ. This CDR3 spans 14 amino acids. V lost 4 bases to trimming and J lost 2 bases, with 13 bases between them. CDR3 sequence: CASSPEYRAYEQYF. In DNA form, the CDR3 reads TGCGCCAGCAGCCCGGAGTACAGGGCCTACGAGCAGTACTTC.

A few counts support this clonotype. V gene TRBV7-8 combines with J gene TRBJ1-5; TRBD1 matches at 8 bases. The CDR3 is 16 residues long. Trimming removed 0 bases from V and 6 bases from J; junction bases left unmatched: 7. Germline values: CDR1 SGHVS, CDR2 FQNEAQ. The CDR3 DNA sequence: TGTGCCAGCAGCTTAGCCCGGACAGGGACGATTCAGCCCCAGCATTTT. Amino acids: CASSLARTGTIQPQHF.

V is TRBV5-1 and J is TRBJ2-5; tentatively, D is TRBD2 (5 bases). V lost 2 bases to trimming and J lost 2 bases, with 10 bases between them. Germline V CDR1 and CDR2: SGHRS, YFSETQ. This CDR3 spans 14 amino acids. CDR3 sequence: CASSFGGLQETQYF. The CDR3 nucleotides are TGCGCCAGCAGCTTCGGCGGACTGCAAGAGACCCAGTACTTC.

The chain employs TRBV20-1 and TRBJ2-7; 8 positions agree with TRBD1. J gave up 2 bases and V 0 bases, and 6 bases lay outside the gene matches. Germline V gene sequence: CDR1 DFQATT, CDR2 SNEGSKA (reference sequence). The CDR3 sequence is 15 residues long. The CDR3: CSAREDRGATYEQYF. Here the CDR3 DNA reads TGCAGTGCTAGAGAAGACAGGGGCGCCACCTACGAGCAGTACTTC.

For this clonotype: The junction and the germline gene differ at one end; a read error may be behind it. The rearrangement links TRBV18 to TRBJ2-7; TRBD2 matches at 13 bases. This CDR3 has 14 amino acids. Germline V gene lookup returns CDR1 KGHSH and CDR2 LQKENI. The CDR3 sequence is CASSTGLAGEIVHF. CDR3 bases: TGTGCCAGCTCCACAGGACTAGCGGGAGAGATAGTACACTTC.

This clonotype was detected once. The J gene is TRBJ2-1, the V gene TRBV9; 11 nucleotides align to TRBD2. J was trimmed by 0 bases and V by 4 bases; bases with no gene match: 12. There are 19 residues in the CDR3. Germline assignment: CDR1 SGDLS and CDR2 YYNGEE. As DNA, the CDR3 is TGTGCCAGCAGCCACCGGACTAGCGGGTTCGCTAGCTCCTACAATGAGCAGTTCTTC. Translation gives CASSHRTSGFASSYNEQFF.

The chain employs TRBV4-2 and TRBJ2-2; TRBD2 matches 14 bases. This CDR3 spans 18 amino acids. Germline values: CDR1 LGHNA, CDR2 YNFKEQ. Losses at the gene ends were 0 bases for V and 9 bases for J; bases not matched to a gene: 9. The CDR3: CASSQDGVGTSGSRELFF. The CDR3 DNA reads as TGTGCCAGCAGCCAAGATGGGGTCGGGACTAGCGGGAGCCGGGAGCTGTTTTTT.

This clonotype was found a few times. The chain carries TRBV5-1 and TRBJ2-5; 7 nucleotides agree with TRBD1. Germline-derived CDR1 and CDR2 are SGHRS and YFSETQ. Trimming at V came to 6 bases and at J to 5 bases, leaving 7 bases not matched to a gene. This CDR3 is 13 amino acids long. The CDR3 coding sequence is TGCGCCAGCACCAGGGGGTCCTGGGAGACCCAGTACTTC. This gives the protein CASTRGSWETQYF.

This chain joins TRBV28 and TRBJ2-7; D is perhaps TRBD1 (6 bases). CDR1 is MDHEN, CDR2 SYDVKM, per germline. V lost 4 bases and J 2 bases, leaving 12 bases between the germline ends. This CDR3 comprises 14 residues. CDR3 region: CASSYSDRTYEQYF. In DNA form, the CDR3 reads TGTGCCAGCAGTTACTCGGACAGAACCTACGAGCAGTACTTC.

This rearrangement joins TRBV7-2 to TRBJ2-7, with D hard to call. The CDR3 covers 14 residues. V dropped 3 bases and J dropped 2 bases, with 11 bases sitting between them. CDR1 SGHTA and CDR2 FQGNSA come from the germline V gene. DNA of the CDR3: TGTGCCAGCAGCTTTCAGCGATACCCCTACGAGCAGTACTTC. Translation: CASSFQRYPYEQYF.

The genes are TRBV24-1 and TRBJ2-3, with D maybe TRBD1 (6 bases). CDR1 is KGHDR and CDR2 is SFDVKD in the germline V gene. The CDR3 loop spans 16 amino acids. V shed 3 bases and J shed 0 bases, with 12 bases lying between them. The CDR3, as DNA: TGTGCCACCAGTGATCCACAGACAGGTAGCACAGATACGCAGTATTTT. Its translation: CATSDPQTGSTDTQYF.

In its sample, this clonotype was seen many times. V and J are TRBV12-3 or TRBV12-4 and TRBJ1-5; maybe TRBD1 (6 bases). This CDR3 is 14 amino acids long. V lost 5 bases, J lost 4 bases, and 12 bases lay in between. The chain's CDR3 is CASSTYRENQPQHF. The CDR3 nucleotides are TGTGCCAGCAGTACCTACAGGGAGAATCAGCCCCAGCATTTT.

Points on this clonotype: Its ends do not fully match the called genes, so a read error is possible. CDR3 sequence (DNA): TGTGCCATCAGTGAGTATGAAGGACAGCCTCGTTTC. It is translated as CAISEYEGQPRF. The chain employs TRBV10-3 and TRBJ2-1; D is possibly TRBD1 (6 bases). Germline V CDR1 and CDR2: ENHRY, SYGVKD. The CDR3 totals 12 residues.

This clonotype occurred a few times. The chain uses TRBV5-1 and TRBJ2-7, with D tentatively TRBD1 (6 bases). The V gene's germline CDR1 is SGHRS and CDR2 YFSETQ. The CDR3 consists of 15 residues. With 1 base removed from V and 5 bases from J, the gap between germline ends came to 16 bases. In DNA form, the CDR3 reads TGCGCCAGCAGCTTGTTAGCAGGGGCTGGCAACGAGCAGTACTTC. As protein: CASSLLAGAGNEQYF.

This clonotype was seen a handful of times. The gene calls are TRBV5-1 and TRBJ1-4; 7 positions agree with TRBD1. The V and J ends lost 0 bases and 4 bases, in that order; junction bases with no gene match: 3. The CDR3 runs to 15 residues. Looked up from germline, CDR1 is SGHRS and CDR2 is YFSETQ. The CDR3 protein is CASSLVQGHNEKLFF. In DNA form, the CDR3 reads TGCGCCAGCAGCTTGGTACAGGGGCATAATGAAAAACTGTTTTTT.

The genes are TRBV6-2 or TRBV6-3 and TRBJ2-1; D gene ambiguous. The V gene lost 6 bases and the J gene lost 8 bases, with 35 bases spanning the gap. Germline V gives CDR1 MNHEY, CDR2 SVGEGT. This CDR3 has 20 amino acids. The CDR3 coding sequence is TGTGCCAGCAGCCCCGCTTTTATAGGCGCTGGATCGACTGAAATGGATGAGCAGTTCTTC. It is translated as CASSPAFIGAGSTEMDEQFF.